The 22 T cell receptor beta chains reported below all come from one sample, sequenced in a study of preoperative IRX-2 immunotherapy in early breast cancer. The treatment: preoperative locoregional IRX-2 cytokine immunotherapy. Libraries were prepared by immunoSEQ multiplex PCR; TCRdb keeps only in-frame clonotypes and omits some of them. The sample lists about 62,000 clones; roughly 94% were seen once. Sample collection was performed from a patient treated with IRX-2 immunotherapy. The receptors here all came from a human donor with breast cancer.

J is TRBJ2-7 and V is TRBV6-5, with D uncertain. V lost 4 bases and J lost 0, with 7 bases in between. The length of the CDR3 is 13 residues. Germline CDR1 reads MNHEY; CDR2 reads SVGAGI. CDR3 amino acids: CASSSESSYEQYF. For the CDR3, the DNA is TGTGCCAGCAGTTCGGAGAGCTCCTACGAGCAGTACTTC.

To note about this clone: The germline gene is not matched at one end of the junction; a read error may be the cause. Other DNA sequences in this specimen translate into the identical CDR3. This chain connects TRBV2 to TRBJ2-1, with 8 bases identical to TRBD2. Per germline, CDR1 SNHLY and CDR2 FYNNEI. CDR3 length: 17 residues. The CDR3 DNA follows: TGTGCCAGCAGGGAAGATCGCAGCGGGAGCGGCTACAATGAGCAGTTCTTC. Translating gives CASREDRSGSGYNEQFF.

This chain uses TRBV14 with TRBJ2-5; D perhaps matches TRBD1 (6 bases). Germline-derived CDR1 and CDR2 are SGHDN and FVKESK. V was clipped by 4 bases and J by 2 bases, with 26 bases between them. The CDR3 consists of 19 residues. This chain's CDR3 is CASSLSRRNPRGRQETQYF. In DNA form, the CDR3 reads TGTGCCAGCAGCCTATCCCGCCGGAATCCCAGGGGCCGACAAGAGACCCAGTACTTC.

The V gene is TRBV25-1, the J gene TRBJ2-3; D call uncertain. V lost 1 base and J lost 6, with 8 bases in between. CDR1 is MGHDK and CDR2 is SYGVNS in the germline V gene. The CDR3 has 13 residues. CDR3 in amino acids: CASSELGLDTQYF. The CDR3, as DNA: TGTGCCAGCAGTGAATTAGGATTGGATACGCAGTATTTT.

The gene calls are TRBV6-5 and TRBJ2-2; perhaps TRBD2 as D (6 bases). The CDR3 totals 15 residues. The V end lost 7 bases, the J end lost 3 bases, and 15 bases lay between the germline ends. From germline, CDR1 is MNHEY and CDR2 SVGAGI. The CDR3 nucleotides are TGTGCCAGCATCAAACGGCCGGGGGACACCGGGGAGCTGTTTTTT. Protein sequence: CASIKRPGDTGELFF.

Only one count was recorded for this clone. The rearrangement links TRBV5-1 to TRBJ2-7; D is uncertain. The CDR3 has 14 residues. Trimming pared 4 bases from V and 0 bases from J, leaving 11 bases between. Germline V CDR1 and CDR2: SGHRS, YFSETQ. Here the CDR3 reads CASSVQPSSYEQYF. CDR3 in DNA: TGCGCCAGCAGCGTCCAGCCGAGCTCCTACGAGCAGTACTTC.

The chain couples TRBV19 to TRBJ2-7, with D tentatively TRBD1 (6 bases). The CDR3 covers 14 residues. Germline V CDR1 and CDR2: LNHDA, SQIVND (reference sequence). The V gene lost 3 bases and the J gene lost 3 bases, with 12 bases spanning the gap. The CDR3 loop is CASSMPGDRYEQYF. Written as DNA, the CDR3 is TGTGCCAGTAGTATGCCAGGGGATCGCTACGAGCAGTACTTC.

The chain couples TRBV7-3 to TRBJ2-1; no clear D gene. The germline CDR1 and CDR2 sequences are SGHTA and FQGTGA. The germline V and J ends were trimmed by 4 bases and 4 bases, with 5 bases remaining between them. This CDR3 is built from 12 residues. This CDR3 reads CASSSGYNEQFF. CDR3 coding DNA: TGTGCCAGCAGCTCGGGTTACAATGAGCAGTTCTTC.

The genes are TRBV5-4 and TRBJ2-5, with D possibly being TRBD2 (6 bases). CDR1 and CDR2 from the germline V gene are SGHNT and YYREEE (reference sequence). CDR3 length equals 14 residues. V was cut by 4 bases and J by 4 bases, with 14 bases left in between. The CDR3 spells CASSMARDSETQYF. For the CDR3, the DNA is TGTGCCAGCAGCATGGCCCGGGACTCAGAGACCCAGTACTTC.

As DNA, the CDR3 is TGTGCCAGCAGTTTCCCTCGGGGAACTAGCACAGATACGCAGTATTTT. Its translation: CASSFPRGTSTDTQYF. The rearrangement links TRBV28 to TRBJ2-3; TRBD2 is a possible D gene (5 bases). The CDR3 extends over 16 amino acids. Germline assignment: CDR1 MDHEN and CDR2 SYDVKM. Deletions cut 3 bases from V and 0 bases from J, with 13 bases between.

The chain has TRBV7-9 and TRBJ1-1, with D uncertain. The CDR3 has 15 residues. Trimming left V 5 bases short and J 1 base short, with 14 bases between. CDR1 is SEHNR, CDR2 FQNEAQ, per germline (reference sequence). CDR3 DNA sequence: TGTGCCAGCAGCCGGACCGCGGAGGGGAACACTGAAGCTTTCTTT. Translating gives CASSRTAEGNTEAFF.

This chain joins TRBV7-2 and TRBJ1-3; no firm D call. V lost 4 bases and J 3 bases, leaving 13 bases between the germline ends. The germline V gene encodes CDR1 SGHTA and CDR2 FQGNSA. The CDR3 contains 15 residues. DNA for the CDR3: TGTGCCAGCAGCTCCCGGCACATAGGTGGAAACACCATATATTTT. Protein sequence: CASSSRHIGGNTIYF.

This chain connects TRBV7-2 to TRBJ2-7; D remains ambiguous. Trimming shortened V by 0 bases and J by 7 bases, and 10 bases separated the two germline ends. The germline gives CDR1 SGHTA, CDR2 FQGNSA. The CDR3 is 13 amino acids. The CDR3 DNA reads TGTGCCAGCAGCTTAGCCGGGCAGCAAGAGCAGTACTTC. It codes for CASSLAGQQEQYF.

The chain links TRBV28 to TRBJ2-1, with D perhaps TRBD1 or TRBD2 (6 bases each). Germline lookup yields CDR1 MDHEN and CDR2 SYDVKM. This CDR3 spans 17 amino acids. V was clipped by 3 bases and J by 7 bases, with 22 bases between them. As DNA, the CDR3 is TGTGCCAGCAGTTTGGGGGCACGGGGGCGAAGGTGGAATGAGCAGTTCTTC. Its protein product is CASSLGARGRRWNEQFF.

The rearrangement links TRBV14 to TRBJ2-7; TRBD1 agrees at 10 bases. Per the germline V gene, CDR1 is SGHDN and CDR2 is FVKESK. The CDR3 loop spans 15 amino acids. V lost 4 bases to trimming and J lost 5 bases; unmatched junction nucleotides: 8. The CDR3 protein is CASSLQGQGFNEQYF. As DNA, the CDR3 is TGTGCCAGCAGCCTCCAGGGACAGGGGTTTAACGAGCAGTACTTC.

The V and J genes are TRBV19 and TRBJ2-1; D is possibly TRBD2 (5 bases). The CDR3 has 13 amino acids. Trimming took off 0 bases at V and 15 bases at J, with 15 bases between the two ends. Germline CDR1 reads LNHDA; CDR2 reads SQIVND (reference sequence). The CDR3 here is CASSIDILDSLFF. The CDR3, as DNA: TGTGCCAGTAGTATAGATATACTAGATTCTCTGTTCTTC.

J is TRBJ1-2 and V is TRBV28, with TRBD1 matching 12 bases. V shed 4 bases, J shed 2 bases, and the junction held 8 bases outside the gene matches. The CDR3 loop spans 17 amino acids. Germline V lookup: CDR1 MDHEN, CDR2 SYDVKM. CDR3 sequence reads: CASSSPGQGAPNYGYTF. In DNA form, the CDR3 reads TGTGCCAGCAGTTCCCCGGGACAGGGGGCCCCCAACTATGGCTACACCTTC.

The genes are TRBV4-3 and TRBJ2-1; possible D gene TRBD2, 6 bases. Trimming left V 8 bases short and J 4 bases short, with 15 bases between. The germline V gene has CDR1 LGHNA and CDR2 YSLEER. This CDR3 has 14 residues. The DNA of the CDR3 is TGCGCCAGCTCCCCGGGACTCGCGTACAATGAGCAGTTCTTC. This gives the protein CASSPGLAYNEQFF.

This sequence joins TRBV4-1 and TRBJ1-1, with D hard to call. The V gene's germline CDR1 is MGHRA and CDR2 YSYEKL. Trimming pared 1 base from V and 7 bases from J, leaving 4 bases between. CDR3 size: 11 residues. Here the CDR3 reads CASSQGSEAFF. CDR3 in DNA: TGCGCCAGCAGCCAAGGCAGTGAAGCTTTCTTT.

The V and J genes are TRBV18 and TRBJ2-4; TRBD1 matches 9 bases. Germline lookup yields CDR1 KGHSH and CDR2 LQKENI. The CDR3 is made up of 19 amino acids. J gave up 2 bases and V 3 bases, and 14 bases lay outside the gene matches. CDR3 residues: CASSPLNFRDRVPKNIQYF. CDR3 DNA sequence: TGTGCCAGCTCACCCCTTAATTTCCGGGACAGGGTCCCCAAAAACATTCAGTACTTC.

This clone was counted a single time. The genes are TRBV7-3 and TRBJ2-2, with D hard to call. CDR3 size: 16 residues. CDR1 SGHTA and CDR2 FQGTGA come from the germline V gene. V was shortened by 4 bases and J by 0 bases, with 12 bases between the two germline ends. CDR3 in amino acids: CASSSNSPANTGELFF. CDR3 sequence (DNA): TGTGCCAGCAGCTCAAACAGTCCCGCGAACACCGGGGAGCTGTTTTTT.

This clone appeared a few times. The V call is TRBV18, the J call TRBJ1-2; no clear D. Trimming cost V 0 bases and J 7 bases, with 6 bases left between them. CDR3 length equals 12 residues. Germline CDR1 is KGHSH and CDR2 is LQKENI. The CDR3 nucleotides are TGTGCCAGCTCACCACCGGGATTTGGCTACACCTTC. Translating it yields CASSPPGFGYTF.